This TCR beta chain emerged from a study of T cells in Graves' hyperthyroidism and ophthalmopathy. The wider study: Blood from the periphery was taken at initial diagnosis, before any treatment. General study findings and limits: Also found in blood were most expanded thyroid clonotypes above 0.001.

RNA transcripts gave rise to amplified TCR beta CDR3 regions. HTBI primers were the set used in a first-round RT-PCR of the TCR CDR3. In TCRdb, the multiplex PCR reads were re-called with MiXCR into one record per CDR3 protein. This sample has 130,000 to 150,000 distinct CDR3 sequences, with 22% found just once. Germline V gene lookup returns CDR1 MDHEN and CDR2 SYDVKM. V shed 6 bases and J shed 5 bases, with 8 bases lying between them. The CDR3 runs 12 residues. Recently diagnosed hyperthyroidism of less than 2 months' duration affected patients aged 18 to 65. Remarks on this clonotype: Its matching antigen is unknown.

Sequenced: blood. The chain is built from TRBV28 and TRBJ2-1; D unresolved. This clonotype was obtained from a woman in her fifties or sixties with Graves' hyperthyroidism that later progressed to Graves' ophthalmopathy. CDR3 in DNA: TGTGCCAGCAGCTTAGTTGACAATGAGCAGTTCTTC. Translating it yields CASSLVDNEQFF.